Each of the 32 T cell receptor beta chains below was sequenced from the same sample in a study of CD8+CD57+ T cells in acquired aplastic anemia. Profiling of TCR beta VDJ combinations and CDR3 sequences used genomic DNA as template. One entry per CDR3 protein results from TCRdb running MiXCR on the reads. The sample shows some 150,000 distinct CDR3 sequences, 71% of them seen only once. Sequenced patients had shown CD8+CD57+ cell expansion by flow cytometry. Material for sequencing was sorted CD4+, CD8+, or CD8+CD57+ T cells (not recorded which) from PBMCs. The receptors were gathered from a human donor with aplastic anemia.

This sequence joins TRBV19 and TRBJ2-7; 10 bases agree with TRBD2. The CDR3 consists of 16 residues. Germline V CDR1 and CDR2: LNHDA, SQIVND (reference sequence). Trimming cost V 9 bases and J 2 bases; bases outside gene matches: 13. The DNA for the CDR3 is TGTGCCAGCCGTAGGACTAGCGGCTATGATACCTACGAGCAGTACTTC. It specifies CASRRTSGYDTYEQYF.

The CDR3 region is CASSPNQGAGEQYF. The CDR3 nucleotides read TGTGCCAGCAGCCCCAACCAGGGGGCCGGGGAGCAGTACTTC. The chain links TRBV7-9 to TRBJ2-7; TRBD1 aligns across 8 bases. The CDR3 is 14 residues long. Germline trimming cut 5 bases from V and 7 bases from J; bases unmatched to any gene: 10. Germline V gene sequence: CDR1 SEHNR, CDR2 FQNEAQ (reference sequence).

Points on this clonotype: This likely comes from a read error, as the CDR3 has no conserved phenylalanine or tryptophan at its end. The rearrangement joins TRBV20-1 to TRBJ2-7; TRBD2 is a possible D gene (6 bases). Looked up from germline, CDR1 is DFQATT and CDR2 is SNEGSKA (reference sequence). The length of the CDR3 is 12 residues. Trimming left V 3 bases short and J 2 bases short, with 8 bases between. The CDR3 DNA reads TGCAGTGCTAGCGGGGAGGCCTACGAGCAGTACTTA. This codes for CSASGEAYEQYL.

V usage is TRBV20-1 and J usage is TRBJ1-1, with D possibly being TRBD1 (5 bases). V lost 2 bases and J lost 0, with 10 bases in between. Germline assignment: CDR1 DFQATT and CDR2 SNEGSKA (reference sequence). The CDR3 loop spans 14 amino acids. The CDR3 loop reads CSARLTDMNTEAFF. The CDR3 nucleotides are TGCAGTGCTAGACTGACAGACATGAACACTGAAGCTTTCTTT.

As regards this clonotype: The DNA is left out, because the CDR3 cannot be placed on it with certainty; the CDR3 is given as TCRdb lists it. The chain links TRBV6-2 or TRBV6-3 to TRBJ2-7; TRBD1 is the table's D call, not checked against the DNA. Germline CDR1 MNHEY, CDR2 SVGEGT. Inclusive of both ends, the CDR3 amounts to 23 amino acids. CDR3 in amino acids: CASSEGGLGHVSLCQQEDYEQYF.

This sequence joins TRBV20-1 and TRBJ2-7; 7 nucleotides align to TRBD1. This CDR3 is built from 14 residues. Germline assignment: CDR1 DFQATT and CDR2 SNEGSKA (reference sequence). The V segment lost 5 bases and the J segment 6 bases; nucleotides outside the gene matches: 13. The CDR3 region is CSAGGKTGQTEQYF. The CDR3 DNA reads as TGCAGTGCTGGCGGAAAGACGGGACAGACCGAGCAGTACTTC.

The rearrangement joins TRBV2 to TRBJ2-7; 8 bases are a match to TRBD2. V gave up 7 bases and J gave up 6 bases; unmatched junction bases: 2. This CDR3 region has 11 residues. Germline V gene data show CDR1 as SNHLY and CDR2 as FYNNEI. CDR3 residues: CASTGGAEQYF. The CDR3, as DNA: TGTGCCAGCACGGGAGGGGCCGAGCAGTACTTC. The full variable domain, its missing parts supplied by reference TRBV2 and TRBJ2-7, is EPEVTQTPSHQVTQMGQEVILRCVPISNHLYFYWYRQILGQKVEFLVSFYNNEISEKSEIFDDQFSVERPDGSNFTLKIRSTKLEDSAMYFCASTGGAEQYFGPGTRLTVT.

The CDR3 sequence is CATLALSMLPQETQYF. CDR3 in DNA: TGTGCCACCTTAGCACTCTCCATGTTACCCCAAGAGACCCAGTACTTC. V usage is TRBV24-1 and J usage is TRBJ2-5, with D hard to call. Germline CDR1 KGHDR, CDR2 SFDVKD. The CDR3 length is 16 residues. Trimming removed 9 bases at V and 1 base at J, with 20 bases between.

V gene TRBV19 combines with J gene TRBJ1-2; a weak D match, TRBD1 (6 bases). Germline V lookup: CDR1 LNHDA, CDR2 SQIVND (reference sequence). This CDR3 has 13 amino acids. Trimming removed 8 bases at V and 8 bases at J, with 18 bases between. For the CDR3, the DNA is TGTGCCAGTGGCGAAGTGGGGGCGCGAGGCTACACCTTC. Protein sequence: CASGEVGARGYTF. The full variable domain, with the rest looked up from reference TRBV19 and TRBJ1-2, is DGGITQSPKYLFRKEGQNVTLSCEQNLNHDAMYWYRQDPGQGLRLIYYSQIVNDFQKGDIAEGYSVSREKKESFPLTVTSAQKNPTAFYLCASGEVGARGYTFGSGTRLTVV.

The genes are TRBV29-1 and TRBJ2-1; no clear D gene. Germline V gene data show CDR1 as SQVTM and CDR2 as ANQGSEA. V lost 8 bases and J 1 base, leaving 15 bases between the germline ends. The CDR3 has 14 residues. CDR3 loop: CSSLKGYSYNEQFF. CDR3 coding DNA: TGCAGCAGCCTCAAGGGTTATTCCTACAATGAGCAGTTCTTC.

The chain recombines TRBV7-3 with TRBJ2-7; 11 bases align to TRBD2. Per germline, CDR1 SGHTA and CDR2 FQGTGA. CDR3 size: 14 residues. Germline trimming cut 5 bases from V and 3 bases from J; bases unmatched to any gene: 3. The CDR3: CASSILAGGYEQYF. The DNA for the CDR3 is TGTGCCAGCAGCATTCTAGCGGGGGGCTACGAGCAGTACTTC. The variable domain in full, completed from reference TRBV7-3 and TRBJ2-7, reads GAGVSQTPSNKVTEKGKYVELRCDPISGHTALYWYRQSLGQGPEFLIYFQGTGAADDSGLPNDRFFAVRPEGSVSTLKIQRTERGDSAVYLCASSILAGGYEQYFGPGTRLTVT.

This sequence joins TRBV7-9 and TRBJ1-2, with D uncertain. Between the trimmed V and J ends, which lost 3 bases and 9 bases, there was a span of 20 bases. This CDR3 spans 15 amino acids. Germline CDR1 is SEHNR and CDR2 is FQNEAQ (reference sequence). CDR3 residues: CASSFSSPPPGCYTF. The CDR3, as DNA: TGTGCCAGCAGCTTCTCATCTCCGCCGCCCGGGTGCTACACCTTC.

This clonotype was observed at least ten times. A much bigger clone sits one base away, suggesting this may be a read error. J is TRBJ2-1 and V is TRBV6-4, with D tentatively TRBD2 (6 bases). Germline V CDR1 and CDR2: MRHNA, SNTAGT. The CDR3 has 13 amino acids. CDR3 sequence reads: CTSSGGEANEQFF. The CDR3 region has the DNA TGTACCAGCAGTGGAGGGGAAGCCAATGAGCAGTTCTTC.

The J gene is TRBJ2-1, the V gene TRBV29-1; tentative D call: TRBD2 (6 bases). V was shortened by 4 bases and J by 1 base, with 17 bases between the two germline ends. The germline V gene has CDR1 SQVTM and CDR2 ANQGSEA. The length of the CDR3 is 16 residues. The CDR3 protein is CSVGGVRARSYNEQFF. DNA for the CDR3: TGCAGCGTTGGGGGGGTCCGGGCACGGTCCTACAATGAGCAGTTCTTC.

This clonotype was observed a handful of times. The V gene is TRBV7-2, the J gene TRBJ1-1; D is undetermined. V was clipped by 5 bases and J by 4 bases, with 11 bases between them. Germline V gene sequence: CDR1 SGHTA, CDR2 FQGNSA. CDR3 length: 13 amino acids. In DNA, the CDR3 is TGTGCCAGCAGCCTCGACTGGGGCACTGAAGCTTTCTTT. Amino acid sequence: CASSLDWGTEAFF.

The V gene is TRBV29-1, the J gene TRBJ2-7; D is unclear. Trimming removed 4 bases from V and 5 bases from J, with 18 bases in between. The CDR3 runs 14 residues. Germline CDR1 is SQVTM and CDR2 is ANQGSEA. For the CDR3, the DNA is TGCAGCGTTGTGTTACCGGGCCCACTGGACGAGCAGTACTTC. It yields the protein CSVVLPGPLDEQYF.

CDR3: CASSLAGQAGANVLTF. DNA for the CDR3: TGCGCCAGCAGCTTGGCAGGGCAGGCTGGGGCCAACGTCCTGACTTTC. The gene calls are TRBV5-1 and TRBJ2-6; possibly TRBD1 for D (5 bases). V lost 0 bases and J lost 2, with 9 bases in between. Germline CDR1 SGHRS, CDR2 YFSETQ. The CDR3 runs to 16 residues.

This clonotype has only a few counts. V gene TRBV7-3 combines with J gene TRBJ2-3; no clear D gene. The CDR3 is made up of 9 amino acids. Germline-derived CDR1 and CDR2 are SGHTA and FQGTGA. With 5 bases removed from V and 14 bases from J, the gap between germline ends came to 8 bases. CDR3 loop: CASSPPLYF. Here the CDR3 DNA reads TGTGCCAGCAGCCCCCCGCTGTATTTT.

The DNA of the CDR3 is TGTGCCAGCAGCCCTAGGGGGCCAGACAGGGAATACACCTTC. Encoded protein: CASSPRGPDREYTF. This sequence joins TRBV7-9 and TRBJ1-2, with 7 bases aligning to TRBD1. Germline CDR1 reads SEHNR; CDR2 reads FQNEAQ (reference sequence). J gave up 11 bases and V 5 bases, and 14 bases lay outside the gene matches. The CDR3 sequence is 14 residues long.

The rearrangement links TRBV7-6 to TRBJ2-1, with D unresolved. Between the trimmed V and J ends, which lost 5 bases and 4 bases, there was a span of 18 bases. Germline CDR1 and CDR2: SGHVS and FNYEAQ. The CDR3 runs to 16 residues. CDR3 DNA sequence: TGTGCCAGCAGCGAGAGGCGGTCCGCAAAATACAATGAGCAGTTCTTC. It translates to CASSERRSAKYNEQFF.

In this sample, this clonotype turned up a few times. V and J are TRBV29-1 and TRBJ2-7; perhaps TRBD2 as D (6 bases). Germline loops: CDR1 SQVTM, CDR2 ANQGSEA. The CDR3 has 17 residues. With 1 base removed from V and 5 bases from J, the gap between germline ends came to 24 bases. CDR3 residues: CSVEGGSFGGFAHEQYF. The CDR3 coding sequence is TGCAGCGTTGAAGGGGGTTCTTTTGGAGGGTTCGCCCACGAGCAGTACTTC.

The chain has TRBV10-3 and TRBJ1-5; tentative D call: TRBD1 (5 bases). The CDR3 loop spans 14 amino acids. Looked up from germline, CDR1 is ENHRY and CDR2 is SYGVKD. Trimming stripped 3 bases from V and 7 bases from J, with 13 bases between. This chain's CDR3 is CAISDVGVDQPQHF. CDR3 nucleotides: TGTGCCATCAGTGACGTAGGGGTGGACCAGCCCCAGCATTTT.

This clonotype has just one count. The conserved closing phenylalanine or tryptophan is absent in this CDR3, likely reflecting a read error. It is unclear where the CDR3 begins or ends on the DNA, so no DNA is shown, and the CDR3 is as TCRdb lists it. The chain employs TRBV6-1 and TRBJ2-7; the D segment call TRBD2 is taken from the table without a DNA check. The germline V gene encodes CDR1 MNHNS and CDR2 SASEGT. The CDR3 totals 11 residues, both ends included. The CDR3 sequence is CASSEGETTAY.

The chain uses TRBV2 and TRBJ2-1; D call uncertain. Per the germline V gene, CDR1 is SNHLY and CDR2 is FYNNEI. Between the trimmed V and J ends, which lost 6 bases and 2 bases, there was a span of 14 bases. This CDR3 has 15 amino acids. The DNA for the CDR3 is TGTGCCAGCAGAGCGCGGACCAGGACCTACAATGAGCAGTTCTTC. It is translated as CASRARTRTYNEQFF.

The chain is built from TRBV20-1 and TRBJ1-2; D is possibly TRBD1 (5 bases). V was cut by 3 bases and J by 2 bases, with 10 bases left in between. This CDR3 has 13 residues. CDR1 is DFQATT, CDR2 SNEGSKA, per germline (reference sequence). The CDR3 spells CSARAPGNYGYTF. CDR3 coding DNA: TGCAGTGCTAGGGCGCCAGGGAACTATGGCTACACCTTC.

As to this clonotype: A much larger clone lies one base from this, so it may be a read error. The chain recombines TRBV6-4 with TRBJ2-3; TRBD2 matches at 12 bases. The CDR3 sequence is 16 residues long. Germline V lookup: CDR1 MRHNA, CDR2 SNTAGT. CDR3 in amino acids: CAGSEASGGGTDTQYF. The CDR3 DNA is TGTGCCGGCAGTGAAGCTAGCGGGGGGGGAACAGATACGCAGTATTTT.

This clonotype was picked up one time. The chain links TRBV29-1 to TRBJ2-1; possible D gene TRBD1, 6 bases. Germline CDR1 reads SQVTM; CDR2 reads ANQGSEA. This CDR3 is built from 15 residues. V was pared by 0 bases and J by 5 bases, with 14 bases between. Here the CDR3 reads CSVEEIGGMDNEQFF. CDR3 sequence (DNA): TGCAGCGTTGAAGAAATTGGGGGCATGGACAATGAGCAGTTCTTC.

Here the CDR3 DNA reads TGCAGTGCTAGAGGAAAGGGGAATGGCAATCAGCCCCAGCATTTT. Its translation is CSARGKGNGNQPQHF. The chain carries TRBV20-1 and TRBJ1-5, with D perhaps TRBD1 (5 bases). In germline, CDR1 is DFQATT, CDR2 SNEGSKA (reference sequence). Trimming took 1 base from V and 2 from J, leaving 12 bases between them. The CDR3 spans 15 residues.

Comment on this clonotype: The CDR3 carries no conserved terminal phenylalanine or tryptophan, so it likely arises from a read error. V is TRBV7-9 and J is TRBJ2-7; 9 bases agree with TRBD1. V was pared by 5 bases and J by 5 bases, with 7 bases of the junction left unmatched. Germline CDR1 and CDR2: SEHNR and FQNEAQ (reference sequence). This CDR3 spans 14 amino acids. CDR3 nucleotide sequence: TGTGCCAGCAGCGACGGGACAGGGAAGGACGAGCAGTACTCC. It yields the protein CASSDGTGKDEQYS.

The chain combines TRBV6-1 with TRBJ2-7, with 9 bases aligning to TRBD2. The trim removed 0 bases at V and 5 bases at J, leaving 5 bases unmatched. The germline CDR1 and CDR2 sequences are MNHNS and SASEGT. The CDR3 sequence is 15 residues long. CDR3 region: CASSEARGGRDEQYF. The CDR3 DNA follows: TGTGCCAGCAGTGAAGCGCGGGGGGGCAGAGACGAGCAGTACTTC.

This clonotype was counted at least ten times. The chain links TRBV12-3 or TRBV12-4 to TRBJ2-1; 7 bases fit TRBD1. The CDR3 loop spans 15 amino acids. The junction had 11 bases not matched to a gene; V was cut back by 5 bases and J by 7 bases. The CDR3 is CASSQTRGPGNEQFF. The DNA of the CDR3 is TGTGCCAGCAGTCAGACGAGGGGGCCTGGGAATGAGCAGTTCTTC.

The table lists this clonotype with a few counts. The CDR3 spells CASSREETQYF. The CDR3 bases are TGTGCCAGCAGCAGGGAAGAGACCCAGTACTTC. The chain employs TRBV7-6 and TRBJ2-5, with unresolved D. Germline CDR1 is SGHVS and CDR2 is FNYEAQ. There are 11 residues in the CDR3. V lost 5 bases and J 3 bases, leaving 4 bases between the germline ends.